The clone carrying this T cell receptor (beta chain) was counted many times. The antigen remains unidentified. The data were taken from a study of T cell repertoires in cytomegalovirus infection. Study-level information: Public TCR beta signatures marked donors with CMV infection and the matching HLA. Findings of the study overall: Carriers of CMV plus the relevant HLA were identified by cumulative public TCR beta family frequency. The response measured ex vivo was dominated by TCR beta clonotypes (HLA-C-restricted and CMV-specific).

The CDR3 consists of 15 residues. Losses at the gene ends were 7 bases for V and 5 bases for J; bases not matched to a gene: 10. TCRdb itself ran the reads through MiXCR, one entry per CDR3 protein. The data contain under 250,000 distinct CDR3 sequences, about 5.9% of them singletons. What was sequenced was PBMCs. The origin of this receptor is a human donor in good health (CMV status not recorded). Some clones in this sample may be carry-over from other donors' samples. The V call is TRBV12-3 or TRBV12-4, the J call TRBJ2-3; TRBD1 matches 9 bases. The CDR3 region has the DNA TGTGCCAGCACCCTCCGGACAGGGGTGCTAGATACGCAGTATTTT. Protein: CASTLRTGVLDTQYF.